This passage covers 3 T cell receptor beta chains from one sample sequenced in a study of tumor-infiltrating lymphocytes in oesophageal squamous cell carcinoma listed by TCRdb under 2016. The receptor library was made with PCR. The sequencer was an Illumina HiSeq 2000. TCRdb redid the processing of the public reads, applying fastp at Q25 and MiXCR, and retained in-frame beta chains. Every distinct CDR3 protein forms one entry, paired with its most common genes and DNA. This sample gives 20,000 to 25,000 distinct CDR3 sequences in total; 35% to 45% of them show up just once. Jointly, the top ten make up less than 30% of the sample. The sample was esophageal tumor tissue. These receptors all come from a male donor with esophageal squamous cell carcinoma.

This clonotype was observed many times. The chain links TRBV5-1 to TRBJ2-5; no reliable D call. CDR3 length equals 14 residues. Germline CDR1 reads SGHRS; CDR2 reads YFSETQ. V lost 4 bases and J lost 4, with 14 bases in between. The CDR3: CASSLSNSGETQYF. DNA of the CDR3: TGCGCCAGCAGCCTGTCAAACAGTGGAGAGACCCAGTACTTC.

The V gene is TRBV9, the J gene TRBJ2-1, with a weak D call TRBD1 (6 bases). Between the trimmed V and J ends, which lost 4 bases and 2 bases, there was a span of 13 bases. Germline CDR1 and CDR2: SGDLS and YYNGEE. The CDR3 spans 15 residues. The DNA of the CDR3 is TGTGCCAGCAGCTCCCCGCAGGGGCCCTACAATGAGCAGTTCTTC. Protein: CASSSPQGPYNEQFF.

In this sample, this clonotype turned up many times. The rearrangement uses TRBV27 and TRBJ2-3; unclear D gene. The CDR3 is made up of 11 amino acids. Trimming cost V 5 bases and J 2 bases, with 2 bases left between them. CDR1 and CDR2 from the germline V gene are MNHEY and SMNVEV (reference sequence). CDR3 bases: TGTGCCAGCAGTACCACAGATACGCAGTATTTT. This translates into CASSTTDTQYF.